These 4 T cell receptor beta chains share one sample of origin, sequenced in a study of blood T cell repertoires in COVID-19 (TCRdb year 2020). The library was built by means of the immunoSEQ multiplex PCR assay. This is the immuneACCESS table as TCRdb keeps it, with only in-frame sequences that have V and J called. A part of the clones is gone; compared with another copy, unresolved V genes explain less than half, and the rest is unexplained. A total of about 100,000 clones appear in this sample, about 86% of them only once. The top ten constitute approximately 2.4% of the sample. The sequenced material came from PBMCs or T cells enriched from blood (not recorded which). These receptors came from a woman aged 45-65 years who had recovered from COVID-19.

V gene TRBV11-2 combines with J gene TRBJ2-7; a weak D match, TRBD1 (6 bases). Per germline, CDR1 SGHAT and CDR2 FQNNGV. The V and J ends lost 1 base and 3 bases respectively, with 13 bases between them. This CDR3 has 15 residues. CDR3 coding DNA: TGTGCCAGCAGCTTAGTAGCACAGGGACACTACGAGCAGTACTTC. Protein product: CASSLVAQGHYEQYF.

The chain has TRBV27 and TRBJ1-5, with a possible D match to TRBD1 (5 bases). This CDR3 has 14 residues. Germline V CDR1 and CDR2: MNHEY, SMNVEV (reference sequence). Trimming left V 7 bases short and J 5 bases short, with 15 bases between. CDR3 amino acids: CASMDGWGDQPQHF. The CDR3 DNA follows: TGTGCCAGCATGGACGGTTGGGGGGATCAGCCCCAGCATTTT.

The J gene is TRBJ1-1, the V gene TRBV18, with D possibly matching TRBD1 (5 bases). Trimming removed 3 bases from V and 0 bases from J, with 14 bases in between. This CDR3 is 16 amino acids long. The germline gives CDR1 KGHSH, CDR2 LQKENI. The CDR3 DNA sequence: TGTGCCAGCTCACCGACAGACCCTCTAATGAACACTGAAGCTTTCTTT. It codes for CASSPTDPLMNTEAFF.

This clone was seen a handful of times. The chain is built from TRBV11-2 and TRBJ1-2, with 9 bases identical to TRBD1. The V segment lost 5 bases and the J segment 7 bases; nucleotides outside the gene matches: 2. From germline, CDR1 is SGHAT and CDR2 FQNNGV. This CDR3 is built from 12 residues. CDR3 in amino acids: CASSGTGLGYTF. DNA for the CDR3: TGTGCCAGCAGCGGGACAGGGCTTGGCTACACCTTC.